The TCR beta chain under discussion was sequenced for a study of glioma-infiltrating T cells. The study's findings and limits: CDR3 overlap between tissue and blood was very small. Non-neoplastic patients had below-expected tissue-blood divergence, while all gliomas exceeded expectation.

This clonotype was picked up many times. What it binds is unknown. Trimming took 0 bases from V and 0 from J, leaving 12 bases between them. This CDR3 is 15 amino acids long. Germline values: CDR1 DFQATT, CDR2 SNEGSKA (reference sequence). TCR alpha and beta CDR3 regions were amplified from RNA using iRepertoire nested multiplex PCR. One-step reverse transcription and amplification started from roughly 100-400 ng of tissue mRNA or PBMC total RNA. TCRdb recomputed calls from the multiplex PCR reads with MiXCR, one row per CDR3 protein. The top ten hold approximately 6.7% of the sample, which has approximately 89,000 distinct CDR3 sequences, 23% seen once.

The sequencing input was glioma tissue, nonneoplastic brain tissue, or PBMCs (not recorded which). V and J are TRBV20-1 and TRBJ2-7, with D possibly being TRBD1 or TRBD2 (5 bases each). The receptor was derived from a human donor with low-grade glioma or glioblastoma, undergoing nonglioma brain surgery, or in good health (not recorded which). CDR3 sequence reads: CSARDRAGSSYEQYF. The CDR3 DNA sequence: TGCAGTGCTAGAGATCGGGCAGGGAGCTCCTACGAGCAGTACTTC.